Listed below are T cell receptor beta chains from one sample, sequenced in a study of T-cell memory formation after mild COVID-19. Each CDR3 protein is one row after TCRdb ran MiXCR on the 5' RACE reads. The table lists 250,000 to 350,000 distinct CDR3 sequences, approximately 19% of them singletons, with over 20% in the top ten. Input material: PBMCs or a T cell subset sorted from them (not recorded which). The receptor source for this set is a man between 18 and 35 years old who had mild COVID-19 (a few samples of this study predate the infection). Cell type and time point are not known. The CDR3 runs from the conserved cysteine through the conserved F or W. D genes are given only for firm matches. Size is stated for part of the rows, as once, few or many counts, or as a class when the clone is expanded.

j_call clone_size cdr3_length v_call d_call cdr3_nt cdr3_aa
TRBJ1-3 few 16 TRBV4-2 NA TGTGCCAGCAGCCAAGATCGGCGGGGAACAAGAAACACCATATATTTT CASSQDRRGTRNTIYF
TRBJ2-4 NA 13 TRBV5-1 NA TGCGCCAGCAGCCGGGCGGCCAAAAACATTCAGTACTTC CASSRAAKNIQYF
TRBJ1-6 NA 14 TRBV5-1 NA TGCGCCAGCAGCTTGGGACAGTTTAATTCACCCCTCCACTTT CASSLGQFNSPLHF
TRBJ2-1 few 13 TRBV4-3 NA TGCGCCAGCAGCCAAGACTATGGCCGTGAGCAGTTCTTC CASSQDYGREQFF
TRBJ2-3 few 16 TRBV6-2/TRBV6-3 NA TGTGCCAGCAGTTACTCGTTAGGGATCGGCCCAGATACGCAGTATTTT CASSYSLGIGPDTQYF
TRBJ2-2 NA 16 TRBV28 NA TGTGCCAGCGGAATCAGTTGGGGGCGCGGCACCGGGGAGCTGTTTTTT CASGISWGRGTGELFF
TRBJ2-5 few 13 TRBV7-2 NA TGTGCCAGCAGCTTAGAGAGGGGCAAGACCCAGTACTTC CASSLERGKTQYF
TRBJ2-6 few 16 TRBV20-1 NA TGCAGTGCTACCGGCGCAGTTAGCTCTGGGGCCAACGTCCTGACTTTC CSATGAVSSGANVLTF
TRBJ2-5 NA 14 TRBV7-2 NA TGTGCCAGCAGCTTAGCGCTTAGGGAAAAGACCCAGTACTTC CASSLALREKTQYF
TRBJ1-1 NA 14 TRBV5-1 NA TGCGCCAGCACCGAAGGGGACACGAACACTGAAGCTTTCTTT CASTEGDTNTEAFF
TRBJ2-7 many 15 TRBV20-1 NA TGCAGTGCTATAGCCGGCTCGATGGCCACCTACGAGCAGTACTTC CSAIAGSMATYEQYF
TRBJ2-7 once 16 TRBV4-1 TRBD2 TGCGCCAGCAGCTACCCTCGGACTAGCGGGGGGATTGAGCAGTACTTC CASSYPRTSGGIEQYF
TRBJ2-4 NA 14 TRBV4-2 TRBD1 TGTGCCAGCAGCCAAGGGACAGGGATTAACATTCAGTACTTC CASSQGTGINIQYF
TRBJ1-1 many 14 TRBV12-3/TRBV12-4 NA TGTGCCAGCAGTTCCTCGGACACCAACACTGAAGCTTTCTTT CASSSSDTNTEAFF
TRBJ1-1 many 15 TRBV15 NA TGTGCCACCAGCAGAGACCTGGGGTGGGACACTGAAGCTTTCTTT CATSRDLGWDTEAFF
TRBJ1-2 NA 16 TRBV18 NA TGTGCCAGCTCACCAAGAGCGGTCGGGAATACCTATGGCTACACCTTC CASSPRAVGNTYGYTF
TRBJ1-5 NA 17 TRBV15 NA TGTGCCACCAGCGCCGTCGGGGGGGGTTATAGCAATCAGCCCCAGCATTTT CATSAVGGGYSNQPQHF
TRBJ2-1 NA 13 TRBV29-1 NA TGCAGCGTTGCGGACTACGGTTACAATGAGCAGTTCTTC CSVADYGYNEQFF
TRBJ1-6 few 17 TRBV6-6 TRBD1 TGTGCCAGCAGTTACTCGAGGGAGGGGGCAGGTAATTCACCCCTCCACTTT CASSYSREGAGNSPLHF
TRBJ2-3 few 15 TRBV6-5 TRBD1 TGTGCCAGCAGTTACTCGGGACAGGGTACAGATACGCAGTATTTT CASSYSGQGTDTQYF
TRBJ1-1 few 14 TRBV5-1 TRBD1 TGCGCCAGCAGCGCCGGGACAGGAGTCACTGAAGCTTTCTTT CASSAGTGVTEAFF
TRBJ2-2 NA 18 TRBV11-3 TRBD2 TGTGCCAGCAGCCGCGGGCTAGCGGGGGTCCCGAACACCGGGGAGCTGTTTTTT CASSRGLAGVPNTGELFF
TRBJ2-1 NA 12 TRBV30 NA TGTGCCATCTCAGGAATTTCCAATGAGCAGTTCTTC CAISGISNEQFF
TRBJ2-5 few 14 TRBV7-2 NA TGTGCCAGCAGCTTCCGCGACCCGGCAGAGACCCAGTACTTC CASSFRDPAETQYF
TRBJ1-1 few 14 TRBV7-9 TRBD1 TGTGCCAGCAGCTTACAGGGGGCGGACACTGAAGCTTTCTTT CASSLQGADTEAFF
TRBJ1-1 NA 11 TRBV2 NA TGTGCCAACCCCGGCGGGACCGAAGCTTTCTTT CANPGGTEAFF
TRBJ2-3 few 13 TRBV7-2 NA TGTGCCAGCAGCAACCACAACACAGATACGCAGTATTTT CASSNHNTDTQYF
TRBJ1-6 many 14 TRBV4-2 NA TGTGCCAGCAGCCAAGATTCCGGGTCTCCACCCCTCCACTTT CASSQDSGSPPLHF
TRBJ1-5 NA 15 TRBV6-5 TRBD1 TGTGCCAGCAGGCGGGACAGGAATAGCAATCAGCCCCAGCATTTT CASRRDRNSNQPQHF
TRBJ1-4 NA 15 TRBV11-2 NA TGTGCCAGCAGCCAAGGCCGAGGGAGGATTGAAAAACTGTTTTTT CASSQGRGRIEKLFF
TRBJ1-1 NA 14 TRBV7-9 NA TGTGCCAGCACCTCTAATTCAGTGGCCACTGAAGCTTTCTTT CASTSNSVATEAFF
TRBJ2-5 few 16 TRBV12-3/TRBV12-4 TRBD2 TGTGCCAGCAGTTTAAAGCGGGGGAAACCTCAAGAGACCCAGTACTTC CASSLKRGKPQETQYF
TRBJ1-5 NA 14 TRBV20-1 NA TGCAGTGCGCAACAGGGAAGGGTGAATCAGCCCCAGCATTTT CSAQQGRVNQPQHF
TRBJ1-1 few 14 TRBV19 NA TGTGCCAGTAGTATACAGGGCCGGGAAACTGAAGCTTTCTTT CASSIQGRETEAFF
TRBJ2-1 NA 15 TRBV7-9 NA TGTGCCAGCAGCTTCGTTTTGGAGGCGGGGGCCCCGGGGTTCTTC CASSFVLEAGAPGFF
TRBJ2-6 NA 18 TRBV4-3 NA TGCGCCAGCAGCCAAGATAGGTGGGGGCTGTCTGGGGCCAACGTCCTGACTTTC CASSQDRWGLSGANVLTF
TRBJ2-3 few 13 TRBV5-1 NA TGCGCCAGCAGCTTGGAGGGTCAAGATACGCAGTATTTT CASSLEGQDTQYF
TRBJ2-3 few 13 TRBV9 NA TGTGCCAGCAGCGTTGAGGTCGCAGATACGCAGTATTTT CASSVEVADTQYF
TRBJ2-3 NA 17 TRBV24-1 TRBD2 TGTGCCACCAGTGACTCGGGACTAGCGGCAAGCACAGATACGCAGTATTTT CATSDSGLAASTDTQYF
TRBJ2-4 NA 14 TRBV20-1 NA TGCAGTGCTCTCCGGGACTCAAGCAAAAACATTCAGTACTTC CSALRDSSKNIQYF